This TCR beta chain was profiled in a study of vaccination and CD4 T cells after COVID-19. For the study at large: Median time from COVID diagnosis to post-COVID sampling was over 95 days (35 to 161). General study results and limits: The median count of SARS-CoV-2-reactive clonotypes rose from 21 to 38, not significantly.

There are 15 residues in the CDR3. Germline V gene data show CDR1 as LNHDA and CDR2 as SQIVND (reference sequence). V gave up 4 bases and J gave up 7 bases; unmatched junction bases: 5. This clonotype was picked up a small number of times. The antigen is not known. An Oncomine TCR Beta short-read assay was used to sequence the DNA from cultured CD4+ T cells. TCRdb fed the PCR reads into MiXCR, producing one record per CDR3 protein. In the table there are some 15,000 distinct CDR3 sequences, about 32% of which are singletons. The treatment was: roughly ten-day PBMC culture with coronavirus spike peptide pools or control peptides (ViraFEST assay). Every well contained over 1.5 million PBMCs, which were grown with approximately 9.6 IU/ml IL-2 and roughly 9.1 ug/ml peptide pools.

This receptor was taken from a human donor with COVID-19. Sequencing was carried out using cultured CD4+ T cells from blood. The rearrangement links TRBV19 to TRBJ1-5; 12 bases are a match to TRBD1. DNA of the CDR3: TGTGCCAGTAGTACCTTGGGACAGGGGGCCCAGCCCCAGCATTTT. Encoded protein: CASSTLGQGAQPQHF. Filled out from reference TRBV19 and TRBJ1-5, the complete variable domain reads DGGITQSPKYLFRKEGQNVTLSCEQNLNHDAMYWYRQDPGQGLRLIYYSQIVNDFQKGDIAEGYSVSREKKESFPLTVTSAQKNPTAFYLCASSTLGQGAQPQHFGDGTRLSIL.